This T cell receptor beta chain was found in a study of T cell repertoires in cytomegalovirus infection. Study at large: Carrying CMV and the relevant HLA type showed in public TCR beta signatures.

As to this clonotype: Its antigen remains unknown.

Findings of the study overall: The response measured ex vivo was dominated by TCR beta clonotypes (HLA-C-restricted and CMV-specific). Cumulative public TCR beta family frequency identified carriers of CMV plus the relevant HLA.

TCRdb reanalysed the reads using MiXCR and keeps one entry per CDR3 protein. The sample consists of fewer than 250,000 distinct CDR3 sequences, over 20% of them appearing once. With 1 base removed from V and 2 bases from J, the gap between germline ends came to 14 bases. The CDR3 is 16 amino acids. CDR1 is MNHNY and CDR2 is SVGAGI in the germline V gene (reference sequence). This chain joins TRBV6-6 and TRBJ2-5; TRBD1 is a possible D gene (5 bases). The TCR comes from a human donor in good health (CMV status not recorded). Some clones in this sample may be carry-over from other donors' samples. The sequencing sample was made of CD8+ T cells from PBMCs. CDR3: CASSYWPDSPQETQYF. Written as DNA, the CDR3 is TGTGCCAGCAGTTACTGGCCCGACAGTCCACAAGAGACCCAGTACTTC.